The 5 T cell receptor beta chains below come from one sample, sequenced in a study of T-cell memory formation after mild COVID-19. TCRdb independently ran MiXCR on the 5' RACE reads; one entry per CDR3 protein. The sample holds hundreds of thousands of distinct CDR3 sequences, roughly 20% seen once. Sequenced input: PBMCs or a T cell subset sorted from them (not recorded which). These receptors were collected from an adult woman who had mild COVID-19 (a few samples of this study predate the infection). Cell type and time point are not known.

There are a few counts of this clonotype. V and J are TRBV15 and TRBJ1-5, with 9 bases matching TRBD1. V lost 1 base to trimming and J lost 3 bases; unmatched junction nucleotides: 4. Germline CDR1 LNHNV, CDR2 YYDKDF (reference sequence). The CDR3 length is 16 residues. In DNA, the CDR3 is TGTGCCACCAGCAGAGGATTACAGGGGGCCAATCAGCCCCAGCATTTT. Its protein product is CATSRGLQGANQPQHF.

This clonotype was seen a few times. This chain connects TRBV7-9 to TRBJ2-2; D might be TRBD2 (5 bases). The length of the CDR3 is 14 residues. The ends were cut back, 7 bases at V and 9 bases at J, with 18 bases in the middle. Germline V gene lookup returns CDR1 SEHNR and CDR2 FQNEAQ (reference sequence). DNA of the CDR3: TGTGCCAGCACCGCAACTAGTTTCGCCTGGGAGCTGTTTTTT. Translated, it gives CASTATSFAWELFF.

This clonotype was observed a few times. The V call is TRBV2, the J call TRBJ2-5; tentative D call: TRBD2 (5 bases). In germline, CDR1 is SNHLY, CDR2 FYNNEI. Between the trimmed V and J ends, which lost 6 bases and 2 bases, there was a span of 10 bases. The CDR3 has 13 residues. The CDR3 here is CASRVPGQETQYF. The CDR3 DNA reads TGTGCCAGCAGAGTGCCGGGGCAAGAGACCCAGTACTTC.

This clonotype has just a few counts. The J gene is TRBJ2-3, the V gene TRBV5-1; the D is unclear. The V gene's germline CDR1 is SGHRS and CDR2 YFSETQ. Trimming left V 5 bases short and J 6 bases short, with 19 bases between. The CDR3 contains 15 residues. This chain's CDR3 is CASSRPEITGDTQYF. The CDR3 DNA sequence: TGCGCCAGCAGTCGCCCAGAGATTACCGGGGATACGCAGTATTTT.

The rearrangement links TRBV18 to TRBJ1-2; D gene ambiguous. Germline V gene data show CDR1 as KGHSH and CDR2 as LQKENI. Trimming left V 0 bases short and J 4 bases short, with 9 bases between. The CDR3 is made up of 14 amino acids. The CDR3 protein is CASSPPEEIYGYTF. CDR3 bases: TGTGCCAGCTCACCACCTGAGGAGATCTATGGCTACACCTTC.